The next 29 T cell receptor beta chains were all read from a single sample in a study of monozygotic twins with inflammatory bowel disease. Following a re-call of the 5' RACE reads, TCRdb has one entry per CDR3 protein and lacks DNA. Its listing shows about 300,000 distinct CDR3 sequences. The sequenced material came from blood. The receptors derive from a human donor with ulcerative colitis or Crohn's disease, or a healthy co-twin of an affected twin (not recorded which).

The chain has TRBV4-2 and TRBJ1-4. Germline assignment: CDR1 LGHNA and CDR2 YNFKEQ. CDR3 length: 15 amino acids. This CDR3 is CASSREWGTDEKLFF.

The chain links TRBV3-1 to TRBJ2-7; lacking DNA, the TRBD1 call made by TCRdb goes unchecked. Per germline, CDR1 LGHDT and CDR2 YNNKEL (reference sequence). The CDR3 is 16 residues long. CDR3 residues: CASRRRDSLSSYEQYF.

The chain couples TRBV29-1 to TRBJ2-1; the D gene TCRdb calls, TRBD1, cannot be checked with no DNA. The CDR3 sequence is 14 residues long. Looked up from germline, CDR1 is SQVTM and CDR2 is ANQGSEA. CDR3 sequence reads: CSVASSRGVNEQFF.

The gene calls are TRBV4-3 and TRBJ2-7. Germline V gene lookup returns CDR1 LGHNA and CDR2 YSLEER. This CDR3 contains 13 residues. The CDR3 reads CASSQDSPYEQYF.

V gene TRBV27 combines with J gene TRBJ2-1; no DNA is available, so the TRBD2 call from TCRdb remains unchecked. The CDR3 length is 17 residues. The V gene's germline CDR1 is MNHEY and CDR2 SMNVEV (reference sequence). CDR3 sequence: CASSFLPSSGGYNEQFF.

The CDR3 here is CASSLSLRDRYQETQYF. V is TRBV7-2 and J is TRBJ2-5. The CDR3 length is 17 residues. Germline-derived CDR1 and CDR2 are SGHTA and FQGNSA.

The V gene is TRBV4-1, the J gene TRBJ2-7; TCRdb designates TRBD2, a call that cannot be tested without DNA. This CDR3 region has 14 residues. Per the germline V gene, CDR1 is MGHRA and CDR2 is YSYEKL. The CDR3 sequence: CASSQEEGLNEQYF.

The CDR3 loop is CASSPTPGTELMSPLHF. The chain links TRBV5-1 to TRBJ1-6; TCRdb's D gene call, TRBD1, goes unchecked for lack of DNA. This CDR3 has 17 amino acids. Germline lookup yields CDR1 SGHRS and CDR2 YFSETQ.

CDR3 loop: CASSPPPTGQTQYF. The chain carries TRBV12-3 or TRBV12-4 and TRBJ2-5; TCRdb's D call of TRBD1 is untestable without DNA. There are 14 residues in the CDR3.

This chain joins TRBV29-1 and TRBJ2-1; absent DNA, TCRdb's TRBD2 call cannot be checked. The CDR3 length is 20 residues. Looked up from germline, CDR1 is SQVTM and CDR2 is ANQGSEA. The CDR3 is CSFRGAGGTSPSSLNNEQFF.

The CDR3 protein is CSVRGLAVYNEQFF. The rearrangement uses TRBV20-1 and TRBJ2-1; TCRdb reports TRBD2, a call that lacks DNA to check it against. Germline CDR1 and CDR2: DFQATT and SNEGSKA (reference sequence). This CDR3 region has 14 residues.

The CDR3 region is CASSATVNTGELFF. V gene TRBV9 combines with J gene TRBJ2-2. This CDR3 spans 14 amino acids. Germline CDR1 reads SGDLS; CDR2 reads YYNGEE.

V and J are TRBV3-1 and TRBJ2-3. Looked up from germline, CDR1 is LGHDT and CDR2 is YNNKEL (reference sequence). There are 14 residues in the CDR3. The CDR3: CASSQEIGTDTQYF.

The chain has TRBV29-1 and TRBJ2-7. The length of the CDR3 is 11 residues. Germline V lookup: CDR1 SQVTM, CDR2 ANQGSEA. The chain's CDR3 is CSVGSKYEQYF.

The genes are TRBV7-2 and TRBJ2-7. CDR3 size: 14 residues. Germline CDR1 and CDR2: SGHTA and FQGNSA. This CDR3 is CASSISGSSYEQYF.

V and J are TRBV6-1 and TRBJ2-5. The CDR3 contains 12 residues. The V gene's germline CDR1 is MNHNS and CDR2 SASEGT. CDR3 protein: CASSEERKTQYF.

The chain carries TRBV24-1 and TRBJ2-3; TCRdb outputs TRBD2, but without DNA this stays unchecked. CDR3 length: 16 amino acids. In germline, CDR1 is KGHDR, CDR2 SFDVKD. The CDR3 spells CATSYYSGGLQDTQYF.

The chain couples TRBV12-3 or TRBV12-4 to TRBJ1-5; TCRdb's D call, TRBD1, is unchecked because there is no DNA. CDR3 length: 14 amino acids. The CDR3 reads CASSLLQGGQPQHF.

The V call is TRBV5-1, the J call TRBJ2-4; TCRdb lists TRBD1, though no DNA is available to test this call. CDR3 length: 16 amino acids. Germline lookup yields CDR1 SGHRS and CDR2 YFSETQ. CDR3: CASSRTGGAGKNIQYF.

The V gene is TRBV5-6, the J gene TRBJ2-7. Germline assignment: CDR1 SGHDT and CDR2 YYEEEE. The CDR3 has 14 residues. The CDR3 loop is CASSLGWSSYEQYF.

The chain joins TRBV7-4 to TRBJ2-7; TCRdb's D gene call, TRBD1, goes unchecked for lack of DNA. Germline V gene data show CDR1 as SGHVT and CDR2 as SQSDAQ. CDR3 length: 16 amino acids. The CDR3 here is CASSLPVGYEGDEQYF.

The V call is TRBV3-1, the J call TRBJ2-7; TCRdb proposes TRBD1, but this gene call is untestable without DNA. The CDR3 has 16 amino acids. Germline V lookup: CDR1 LGHDT, CDR2 YNNKEL (reference sequence). This CDR3 is CASRGLNTGATYEQYF.

The J gene is TRBJ2-3, the V gene TRBV10-3; lacking DNA, the TRBD1 call made by TCRdb goes unchecked. Germline V gene data show CDR1 as ENHRY and CDR2 as SYGVKD. The CDR3 extends over 18 amino acids. The CDR3 sequence: CAISESLAGRPNTDTQYF.

The rearrangement links TRBV5-5 to TRBJ2-2; without DNA, the TCRdb call of TRBD1 cannot be checked. The CDR3 covers 16 residues. From germline, CDR1 is SGHKS and CDR2 YYEKEE (reference sequence). The CDR3: CASSLPGGGSGGELFF.

The rearrangement uses TRBV12-3 or TRBV12-4 and TRBJ1-2; TCRdb's assignment of TRBD1 cannot be checked, as there is no DNA. This CDR3 contains 12 residues. CDR3 region: CASSDQGHGYTF.

The V and J genes are TRBV5-1 and TRBJ2-3. The CDR3 spans 13 residues. Germline CDR1 SGHRS, CDR2 YFSETQ. CDR3 protein: CASSFDSTDTQYF.

This sequence joins TRBV24-1 and TRBJ2-1; there is no DNA to check the TCRdb D call of TRBD2. The CDR3 length is 17 residues. In germline, CDR1 is KGHDR, CDR2 SFDVKD. CDR3 region: CATSDLGGLAGVNEQFF.

The rearrangement links TRBV7-2 to TRBJ1-1; TCRdb returns TRBD1, unconfirmable since there is no DNA. CDR3 size: 15 residues. Germline lookup yields CDR1 SGHTA and CDR2 FQGNSA. CDR3 region: CASSEAGTISTEAFF. Drawing the rest from reference TRBV7-2 and TRBJ1-1, the complete variable domain is GAGVSQSPSNKVTEKGKDVELRCDPISGHTALYWYRQSLGQGLEFLIYFQGNSAPDKSGLPSDRFSAERTGGSVSTLTIQRTQQEDSAVYLCASSEAGTISTEAFFGQGTRLTVV.

The chain is built from TRBV7-3 and TRBJ1-6; TCRdb names TRBD1, which stays unverified in the absence of DNA. Germline V CDR1 and CDR2: SGHTA, FQGTGA. This CDR3 spans 15 amino acids. CDR3 region: CASSSTGARNSPLHF.